This T cell receptor beta chain emerged from a study of blood T cell repertoires in COVID-19. Study background: The analysed material was cDNA or gDNA that came from T cells, B-cell-depleted T cells, or PBMCs.

Germline loops: CDR1 MNHNS, CDR2 SASEGT. CDR3 length: 15 amino acids. The ends were cut back, 4 bases at V and 0 bases at J, with 10 bases in the middle. Study processing details: Quantification of nucleated cells was approximated via reference gene primer amplification. Libraries were prepared by immunoSEQ multiplex PCR; TCRdb keeps only in-frame clonotypes and omits some of them. For V, J and clone size, that table is used; D and trimming come from the DNA. Among 50,000 to 75,000 clones listed, about four fifths were seen once. This sequence originates from a woman older than 75 with active or convalescent COVID-19. The V gene is TRBV6-1, the J gene TRBJ1-5; no clear D. Sequencing was done on a sample of peripheral blood. The CDR3 region has the DNA TGTGCCAGCAGTGCCCCCCACAGTAGCAATCAGCCCCAGCATTTT. Amino acids: CASSAPHSSNQPQHF.